This is a list of T cell receptor beta chains from one sample in a study of shared clonotypes between healthy human individuals. Generated by immunoSEQ multiplex PCR, the TCRdb table keeps only in-frame clones and is missing some. Of roughly 2.5 million clones in the sample, approximately 94% were seen once. Sequences were obtained from naive CD4+ T cells sorted from blood. The receptor set was obtained from a man aged 18 to 29 in good health. The CDR3 runs from the conserved cysteine through the conserved F or W. A D gene is named only where the DNA matches it firmly. Only part of the rows carry a size: once, few, many, or a class if the clone is expanded.

abundance | d_gene | j_gene | v_gene | CDR3nt | CDR3aa
NA | NA | TRBJ1-6 | TRBV12-5 | TGTGCTAGTGGTTTGGTACGACAGAGCTCCTATAATTCACCCCTCCACTTT | CASGLVRQSSYNSPLHF
NA | TRBD1 | TRBJ1-4 | TRBV30 | TGTGCCTGGGGGACAGGGAGTGAAAAACTGTTTTTT | CAWGTGSEKLFF
NA | TRBD1 | TRBJ1-5 | TRBV5-1 | TGCGCCAGCAGGCCTACTGGGGACAGAAATCAGCCCCAGCATTTT | CASRPTGDRNQPQHF
NA | TRBD1 | TRBJ1-2 | TRBV10-3 | TGTGCCATCAGTGACTCCGGGACAGGCTTTCCCACGATCAATTCATATGGCTACACCTTC | CAISDSGTGFPTINSYGYTF
NA | NA | TRBJ2-2 | TRBV30 | TGTGCCTGGGTGGGGCTCACCGGGGAGCTGTTTTTT | CAWVGLTGELFF
NA | NA | TRBJ2-5 | TRBV4-1 | TGCGCCAGCAGCCATCCCGACAGACAAGAGACCCAGTACTTC | CASSHPDRQETQYF
NA | TRBD1 | TRBJ2-3 | TRBV25-1 | TGTGCCAGCAGAGAGACAGGGATATGGTCAGATACGCAGTATTTT | CASRETGIWSDTQYF
NA | NA | TRBJ2-5 | TRBV28 | TGTGCCAGCAGTTCCCTGGGGGAGACCCAGTACTTC | CASSSLGETQYF
NA | NA | TRBJ2-7 | TRBV2 | TGTGCCAGCACCCGTATCGGTATCCCAGACGAGCAGTACTTC | CASTRIGIPDEQYF
NA | NA | TRBJ2-2 | TRBV2 | TGTGCCAGCGACCCGTATCCCACCGGGGAGCTGTTTTTT | CASDPYPTGELFF
once | NA | TRBJ1-1 | TRBV7-9 | TGTGCCAGCAGCCAAGTAGACACTGAAGCTTTCTTT | CASSQVDTEAFF